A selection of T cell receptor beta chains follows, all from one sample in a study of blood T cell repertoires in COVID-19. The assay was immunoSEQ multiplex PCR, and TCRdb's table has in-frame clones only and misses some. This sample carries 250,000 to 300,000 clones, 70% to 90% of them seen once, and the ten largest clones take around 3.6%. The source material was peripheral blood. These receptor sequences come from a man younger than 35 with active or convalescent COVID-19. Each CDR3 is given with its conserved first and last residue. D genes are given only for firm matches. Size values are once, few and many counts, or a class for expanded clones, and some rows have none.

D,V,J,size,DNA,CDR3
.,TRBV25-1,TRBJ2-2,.,TGTGCCAGCAGTGAATTTGGCTCCGGGGAGCTGTTTTTT,CASSEFGSGELFF
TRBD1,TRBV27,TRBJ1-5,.,TGTGCCAGCAGCAGGACAGGATCAGGGAGTCAGCCCCAGCATTTT,CASSRTGSGSQPQHF
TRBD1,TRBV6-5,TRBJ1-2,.,TGTGCCAGCAGTACCGACAGGGGCGTCTATGGCTACACCTTC,CASSTDRGVYGYTF
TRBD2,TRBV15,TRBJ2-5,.,TGTGCCACCAGCAGAGGAGGTGGACTAGGGGAGACCCAGTACTTC,CATSRGGGLGETQYF
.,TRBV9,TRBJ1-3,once,TGTGCCAGCAGCGTAGGAGGGGGATCGGGAAACACCATATATTTT,CASSVGGGSGNTIYF
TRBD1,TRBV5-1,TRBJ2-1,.,TGCGCCAGCAGCTTGGCTATGACAGGGGGGTACAATGAGCAGTTCTTC,CASSLAMTGGYNEQFF
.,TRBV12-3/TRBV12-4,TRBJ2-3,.,TGTGCCAGCAGTTTGTTGGCCCCAGATACGCAGTATTTT,CASSLLAPDTQYF
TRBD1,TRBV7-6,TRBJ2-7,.,TGTGCCAGCAGCTTAGGACAGGGGGCAACCTACGAGCAGTACTTC,CASSLGQGATYEQYF
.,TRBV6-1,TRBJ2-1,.,TGTGCCACTTCCAACGGCAATGAGCAGTTCTTC,CATSNGNEQFF
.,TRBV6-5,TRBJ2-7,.,TGTGCCAGCAGCCCGGGGGAGTACGAGCAGTACTTC,CASSPGEYEQYF
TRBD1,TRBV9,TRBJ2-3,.,TGTGCCAGCCTGGACAGGGGCACAGATACGCAGTATTTT,CASLDRGTDTQYF
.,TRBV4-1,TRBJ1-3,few,TGCGCCAGCAGACCGACAGGATTTGGAAACACCATATATTTT,CASRPTGFGNTIYF
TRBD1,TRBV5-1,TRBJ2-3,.,TGCGCCAGCAGCGCGTCTACAGGGGGCTCCACAGATACGCAGTATTTT,CASSASTGGSTDTQYF
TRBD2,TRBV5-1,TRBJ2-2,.,TGCGCCAGCAGCCCTTTAGCGGGGGACACCGGGGAGCTGTTTTTT,CASSPLAGDTGELFF
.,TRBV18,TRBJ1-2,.,TGTGCCAGCTCACCCCCAGGGGAGACCAACTATGGCTACACCTTC,CASSPPGETNYGYTF
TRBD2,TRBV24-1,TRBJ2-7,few,TGTGCCACCAGTGAGGATGAAGGACTAGCGGCCAGAAGTTACGAGCAGTACTTC,CATSEDEGLAARSYEQYF
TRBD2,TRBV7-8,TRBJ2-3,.,TGTGCCAGCAGCTTTATAGCGGGAGGGACAGATACGCAGTATTTT,CASSFIAGGTDTQYF
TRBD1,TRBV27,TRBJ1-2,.,TGTGCCAGCAGTTCCCTACCCGGGACAGCCAACTATGGCTACACCTTC,CASSSLPGTANYGYTF
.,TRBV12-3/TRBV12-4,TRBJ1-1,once,TGTGCCAGCAGCCTTAGGGGAACTGAAGCTTTCTTT,CASSLRGTEAFF
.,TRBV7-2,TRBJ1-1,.,TGTGCCAGCAGCTTAACGCTCAAACAGCCCATGAACACTGAAGCTTTCTTT,CASSLTLKQPMNTEAFF
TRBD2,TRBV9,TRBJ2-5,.,TGTGCCAGCAGCGGACTAGCGCAACAAGAGACCCAGTACTTC,CASSGLAQQETQYF
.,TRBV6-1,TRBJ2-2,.,TGTGCCAGCAGTGAACTAGCCCTCTGGACCGGGGAGCTGTTTTTT,CASSELALWTGELFF
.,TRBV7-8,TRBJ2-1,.,TGTGCCAGCAGTACCCAGGTCCGCACCCGGCAGTTCTTC,CASSTQVRTRQFF
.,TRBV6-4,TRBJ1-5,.,TGTGCCAGCCCCAAGAGCCGCCCCGTGCCCCAGCATTTT,CASPKSRPVPQHF
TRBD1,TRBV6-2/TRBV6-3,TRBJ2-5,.,TGTGCCAGCAGTTACGATACAGGGGGCCAAGAGACCCAGTACTTC,CASSYDTGGQETQYF
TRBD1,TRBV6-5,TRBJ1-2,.,TGTGCCAGCGGTAACCGGGACAGGGGCTATGGCTACACCTTC,CASGNRDRGYGYTF
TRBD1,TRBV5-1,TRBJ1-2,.,TGCGCCAGCAGGGGACAGGGGACTGTCGGCTACACCTTC,CASRGQGTVGYTF
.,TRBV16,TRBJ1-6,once,TGTGCCAGCAGCCCATCGTGGGGAGAGTCTTCACCCCTCCACTTT,CASSPSWGESSPLHF
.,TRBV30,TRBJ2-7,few,TGTGCTAGTACCCGGGACTTCTCCGCCTACGAGCAGTACTTC,CASTRDFSAYEQYF
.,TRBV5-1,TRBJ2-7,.,TGCGCCAGCAAAATAGACATGGATTCCTACGAGCAGTACTTC,CASKIDMDSYEQYF
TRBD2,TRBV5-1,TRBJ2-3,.,TGCGCCAGCAGCATACTGGGTAGCGGGAGCACAGATACGCAGTATTTT,CASSILGSGSTDTQYF
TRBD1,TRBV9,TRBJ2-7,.,TGTGCCAGCAGCTATACAGGGGGTGGCGAGCAGTACTTC,CASSYTGGGEQYF
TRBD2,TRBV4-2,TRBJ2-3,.,TGTGCCAGCAGCCAAGAATACACGGGAGGGCCGACAGATACGCAGTATTTT,CASSQEYTGGPTDTQYF
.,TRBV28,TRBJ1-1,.,TGTGCCAGCAGTTTTCCTTGGAGCGGAGACACTGAAGCTTTCTTT,CASSFPWSGDTEAFF
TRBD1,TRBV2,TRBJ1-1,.,TGTGCCAGCAGTTCTAGACAGGGGGAGACTGAAGCTTTCTTT,CASSSRQGETEAFF
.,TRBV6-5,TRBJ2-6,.,TGTGCCAGCAGGGCGCAGGGGACTGGGGCCAACGTCCTGACTTTC,CASRAQGTGANVLTF
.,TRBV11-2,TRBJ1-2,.,TGTGCCAGCACCGGGACATCAGTCTATGGCTACACCTTC,CASTGTSVYGYTF
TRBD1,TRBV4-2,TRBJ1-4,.,TGTGCCAGCAGCCCCTATGGACAGGGGAATGAAAAACTGTTTTTT,CASSPYGQGNEKLFF
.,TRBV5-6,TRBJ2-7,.,TGTGCCAGCAGCTTTTTTGTACAGGGGAGGGAGCAGTACTTC,CASSFFVQGREQYF
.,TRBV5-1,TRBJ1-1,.,TGCGCCAGCAATACGGGATGGAAAAGGAGGACTTTCTTT,CASNTGWKRRTFF
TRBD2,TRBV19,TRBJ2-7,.,TGTGCCAGTACCGGGGGGGGGCCGGCCTACGAGCAGTACTTC,CASTGGGPAYEQYF
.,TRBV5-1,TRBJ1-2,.,TGCGCCAGCATCGCGGATGCAGGGGGCTACACCTTC,CASIADAGGYTF
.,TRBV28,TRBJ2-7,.,TGTGCCAGCAGCCGCGGGACAGAGAACGAGCAGTACTTC,CASSRGTENEQYF
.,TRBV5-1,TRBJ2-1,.,TGCGCCAGCAGCTTGGTCCCCGTGGAGGCCAATGAGCAGTTCTTC,CASSLVPVEANEQFF
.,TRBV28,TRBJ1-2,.,TGTGCCAGCAGTCAGGACGGGGGGGGCCCCTTAGGCTACACCTTC,CASSQDGGGPLGYTF
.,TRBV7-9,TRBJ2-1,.,TGTGCCAGCAGCTTAGAAAAGGGTACAGGAGTTGAGCAGTTCTTC,CASSLEKGTGVEQFF
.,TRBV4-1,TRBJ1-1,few,TGCGCCAGCAGCCGGCCCGTCCAGGGTGAAGCTTTCTTT,CASSRPVQGEAFF
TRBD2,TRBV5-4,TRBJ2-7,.,TGTGCCAGCTCATTAGCGGGGGTTTCCTACGAGCAGTACTTC,CASSLAGVSYEQYF
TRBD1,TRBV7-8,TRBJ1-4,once,TGTGCCAGCAGCTTAGTTTGGAGAGACAGGGCGACTAATGAAAAACTGTTTTTT,CASSLVWRDRATNEKLFF
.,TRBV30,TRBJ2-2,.,TGTGCCTGGAGCACCCTCGCCGCGTACACCGGGGAGCTGTTTTTT,CAWSTLAAYTGELFF
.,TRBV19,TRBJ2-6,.,TGTGCCAGTAGTATAAGCAAGGGGCCCGTCCTGACTTTC,CASSISKGPVLTF
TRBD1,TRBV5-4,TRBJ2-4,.,TGTGCCAGCAGCTCTCGGGACAGGGCGAACATTCAGTACTTC,CASSSRDRANIQYF